The 8 T cell receptor beta chains reported below all come from one sample, sequenced in a study of shared clonotypes between healthy human individuals (dated by TCRdb to between 2020 and 2021). The method behind the library was the immunoSEQ multiplex PCR assay. TCRdb took this table from immuneACCESS and kept in-frame rearrangements with V and J called. Such tables lack part of the clones; where checked against another copy, unresolved V genes explain under half of the gap, and the rest is unexplained. Across this sample there are about 1 million clones, with more than 60% seen only once. Clones ranked in the top ten supply roughly 1.5% of the sample. The sample was memory CD4+ T cells sorted from blood. This specimen's cell subset or site label, per the study, means: CD45RA-negative fraction. The receptors shown here come from a man younger than 35 in good health.

This rearrangement joins TRBV16 to TRBJ1-5; D unresolved. Trimming pared 3 bases from V and 11 bases from J, leaving 20 bases between. From germline, CDR1 is KGHSY and CDR2 FQNENV. The CDR3 spans 15 residues. The CDR3 DNA reads as TGTGCCAGCAGCCAGAATAGAGGCAAGTGGTCGGCCCAGCATTTT. Translated, it gives CASSQNRGKWSAQHF.

This sequence joins TRBV7-9 and TRBJ2-3; D unclear. This CDR3 spans 15 amino acids. The germline V gene has CDR1 SEHNR and CDR2 FQNEAQ (reference sequence). The V end was cut by 0 bases, the J end by 7 bases, with 14 bases between. The CDR3 coding sequence is TGTGCCAGCAGCTTAGCGCAATCTAGTCCGTATACGCAGTATTTT. Translated, it gives CASSLAQSSPYTQYF.

The rearrangement links TRBV6-5 to TRBJ1-1, with D possibly TRBD1 on 6 matching bases. The CDR3 is 15 residues long. The V end was cut by 2 bases, the J end by 10 bases, with 20 bases between. The germline gives CDR1 MNHEY, CDR2 SVGAGI. The CDR3 loop is CASSYREGGRGPAFF. In DNA, the CDR3 is TGTGCCAGCAGTTACCGCGAGGGGGGCCGGGGGCCAGCTTTCTTT.

The rearrangement joins TRBV30 to TRBJ1-2, with no clear D. The germline gives CDR1 GTSNPN, CDR2 SVGIG (reference sequence). V was shortened by 3 bases and J by 1 base, with 12 bases between the two germline ends. The CDR3 has 14 residues. CDR3 nucleotides: TGTGCCTGGAGCCGCCGACCGAATAACTATGGCTACACCTTC. Translated: CAWSRRPNNYGYTF.

This chain uses TRBV30 with TRBJ1-4, with TRBD1 as a possible D gene (6 bases). Per germline, CDR1 GTSNPN and CDR2 SVGIG (reference sequence). Trimming pared 2 bases from V and 11 bases from J, leaving 12 bases between. The CDR3 loop spans 12 amino acids. CDR3 sequence: CAWSPKTGKLFF. The CDR3 nucleotides are TGTGCCTGGAGTCCCAAAACAGGGAAACTGTTTTTT.

CDR3 residues: CASRGGRNQETQYF. DNA for the CDR3: TGCGCCAGCAGGGGGGGACGTAACCAAGAGACCCAGTACTTC. The chain uses TRBV5-1 and TRBJ2-5; tentative D call: TRBD2 (6 bases). This CDR3 spans 14 amino acids. Deletions cut 5 bases from V and 0 bases from J, with 11 bases between. Germline assignment: CDR1 SGHRS and CDR2 YFSETQ.

This sequence joins TRBV6-1 and TRBJ2-5; no firm D call. The CDR3 has 15 residues. V lost 4 bases and J lost 5, with 17 bases in between. The germline gives CDR1 MNHNS, CDR2 SASEGT. The CDR3 region has the DNA TGTGCCAGCAGTGGTGCTAGGCCCTTTATTGAGACCCAGTACTTC. It codes for CASSGARPFIETQYF.

The rearrangement links TRBV6-6 to TRBJ2-7; D may be TRBD2 (6 bases). CDR3 length equals 16 residues. Per the germline V gene, CDR1 is MNHNY and CDR2 is SVGAGI (reference sequence). Trimming pared 6 bases from V and 0 bases from J, leaving 18 bases between. CDR3 in DNA: TGTGCCAGCAGACCCGCGGGGAGGAGGGTCTCCTACGAGCAGTACTTC. Its translation: CASRPAGRRVSYEQYF.